This T cell receptor beta chain derives from a study of Graves' ophthalmopathy and Graves' hyperthyroidism listed by TCRdb under 2018. Regarding the research as a whole: Peripheral blood was collected at initial diagnosis, prior to any treatment. A discovery set of 95 to 100 patients (approximately 42 ophthalmopathy, approximately 58 stable hyperthyroidism) was enrolled to explore V-J signatures distinguishing ophthalmopathy from hyperthyroidism. Following sample collection, hyperthyroidism patients were given methimazole at a starting dose of 30 mg daily, and ophthalmopathy patients were given high-dose intravenous methylprednisolone. For training and testing, the 100 or so patients in the discovery cohort were randomly divided in a 7:3 ratio. In about six hyperthyroidism patients, the T-cell repertoires found in thyroid tissue were compared with those found in blood. The study used TCR beta repertoire signatures to distinguish Graves' ophthalmopathy from Graves' hyperthyroidism and to predict progression to ophthalmopathy. For independent validation, a separate cohort was made up of around 19 hyperthyroidism patients plus 17 patients who later progressed from hyperthyroidism to ophthalmopathy. In total, over 130 blood samples were TCR-sequenced: around 42 ophthalmopathy, approximately 75 hyperthyroidism and 17 hyperthyroidism-to-ophthalmopathy patients.

There are many counts of this clonotype. The antigen it binds to is not known. The record has no base qualities; no much larger clone is one base away. Ophthalmopathy patients had moderately to severely active disease, Clinical Activity Score of at least 3, NOSPECS grade of at least 4, and disease duration under 3 months. Patients were excluded if they had other autoimmune diseases, uncontrolled infections, pregnancy or lactation. Clinical symptoms, serum thyroxine, TRAb, thyroid ultrasound and orbital computed tomography were used for diagnosis. Ficoll-Paque density gradient centrifugation was used to isolate PBMCs from around 9.1 ml of fresh peripheral blood. Total RNA was extracted using Trizol reagent, and RNA quality was checked on an Agilent 2100 Bioanalyzer. The investigation overall reported the following: Ophthalmopathy was separated from stable hyperthyroidism by the 13-signature model with roughly 90% sensitivity and about 81% specificity in cross-validation and with 80%/75% in the test set. No statistical method was used to set the sample size in advance, and the investigators knew which group each participant was assigned to. In validation, the model predicted ophthalmopathy progression with over 60% sensitivity and about 77% specificity; 12 predicted patients were CT-confirmed with GO in a median of approximately 6.5 months. Most expanded thyroid clonotypes with a frequency above 0.001 also appeared in blood, which suggests that blood repertoires may reflect the immune response in the thyroid.

Spanning cysteine to phenylalanine, the CDR3 consists of 12 amino acids. Only CDR3 DNA remains: 36 bases, in frame from the first base. V and J are truncated by 8 bases and 0 bases respectively, leaving an intervening sequence of 7 bases. From a lookup of the germline V gene, CDR1 and CDR2 are SNHLY and FYNNEI. For repertoire sequencing, the TCR beta CDR3 regions were amplified from RNA transcripts. A first-round RT-PCR used HTBI primers with the Qiagen OneStep RT-PCR kit, followed by a second-round multiplex PCR, size selection and purification. Libraries were sequenced on an Illumina HiSeq2000 using paired-end 100 bp reads. As for how the authors treated the data: Reads were processed with SOAPnuke, discarding reads with adapters, uncalled bases, mean Phred below 15, or no exact constant-primer or identifier match. COPE v1.2.5 was used to merge the high-quality paired reads. Each unique nucleotide sequence was defined as a clonotype, and clonotypes were aligned to IMGT TRB V, D and J references with MiTCR v1.1. Only V-J combinations with frequency above 0.0001 were analysed, covering more than 99% of repertoires. A TCR clonal expansion and chaos score per V-J combination was defined as the ratio of F50 clonal expansion to chaos observed in the TCRdist matrix. Welch's t-statistics and random forest were used to narrow the features down to 10 to 15 V-J combinations, which were then fed into a naive Bayes classifier. Thyroid-blood repertoire similarity was quantified with the Morisita-Horn index. Starting from the raw public reads, TCRdb applied fastp trimming at Q25, assembled clones with MiXCR and retained in-frame beta chains. Rows are combined by CDR3 protein, so each entry shows the most common genes and DNA. The V and J calls, along with clone size, are taken from TCRdb and not from the paper's own processing. The sample table records under 250,000 distinct CDR3 sequences; under 30% of these occur just once. The biggest ten clones account for 9.1% of the sample.

The TCR originated in a man aged 45-60 years with Graves' ophthalmopathy. Donor details come from another sample of the same person, matched by shared clones. The sequencing sample was made of peripheral blood. In this chain, TRBV2 is recombined with TRBJ2-5, with the D gene uncertain. In nucleotide form, the sequence is TGTGCCAGCGGGGTCTACCAAGAGACCCAGTACTTC. Its protein product is CASGVYQETQYF.